This T cell receptor (beta chain) was recovered during a study of OX40 agonist ivuxolimab in advanced cancers. Whole-study context: With ivuxolimab, an agonistic anti-OX40 (CD134) antibody, patients were treated. Recorded diagnoses for dose-escalation patients were hepatocellular carcinoma, melanoma, renal cell or head and neck cancer. Study-wide points: The CD4+ and CD8+ T cells in the blood had expanded clonally by week 6 at 0.1 to 3.0 mg/kg.

Patients with autoimmune history or systemic immunosuppression were excluded. In germline, CDR1 is SNHLY, CDR2 FYNNEI. CDR3 length: 15 amino acids. V lost 6 bases and J lost 5; bases outside the gene matches: 7. This table comes from immunoSEQ multiplex PCR, and its TCRdb copy is limited to in-frame clones, with some not included. The sample lists about 69,000 clones, 90% occurring once. A word on this clone: Its antigen is not known.

This material consisted of CD4+ or CD8+ T cells sorted from blood, taken in a trial of the OX40 agonist ivuxolimab. The receptor's source is an adult with an advanced solid tumor such as melanoma, head and neck, liver or kidney cancer. The genes are TRBV2 and TRBJ2-1; 10 nucleotides agree with TRBD2. The CDR3 DNA follows: TGTGCCAGCAGAATCGGACTAGCGGTCCACAATGAGCAGTTCTTC. Translated: CASRIGLAVHNEQFF.